Listed below are T cell receptor beta chains from one sample, sequenced in a study of blood T cell dynamics during melanoma immunotherapy. Method: immunoSEQ multiplex PCR; TCRdb's copy keeps in-frame clones and lacks some. The sample lists approximately 4,900 clones; about 90% were seen once. The specimen was blood, collected from a patient treated with checkpoint blockade. The receptor source for this set is a human donor with melanoma. Both conserved end residues are part of each CDR3. The order of the fields is clone size, V gene, J gene, D gene, CDR3 protein, CDR3 DNA. A D gene is named only where the DNA matches it firmly. Size is stated for part of the rows, as once, few or many counts, or as a class when the clone is expanded.

size: -; V: TRBV5-6; J: TRBJ2-7; D: -; CDR3: CASSPGGLGGYEQYF; DNA: TGTGCCAGCAGCCCGGGCGGGCTAGGGGGTTACGAGCAGTACTTC
size: -; V: TRBV19; J: TRBJ1-6; D: -; CDR3: CASTLGQKNSPLHF; DNA: TGTGCCAGTACCCTCGGGCAGAAGAATTCACCCCTCCACTTT
size: -; V: TRBV6-5; J: TRBJ2-7; D: TRBD1; CDR3: CASSPFGTGAYEQYF; DNA: TGTGCCAGCAGCCCTTTCGGGACAGGAGCCTACGAGCAGTACTTC
size: -; V: TRBV7-9; J: TRBJ1-2; D: TRBD1; CDR3: CASSFSDRANGYTF; DNA: TGTGCCAGCAGCTTCTCAGACAGGGCTAATGGCTACACCTTC
size: once; V: TRBV6-1; J: TRBJ1-2; D: -; CDR3: CAAGVQGNYGYTF; DNA: TGTGCCGCGGGGGTCCAGGGCAACTATGGCTACACCTTC
size: -; V: TRBV19; J: TRBJ1-2; D: TRBD1; CDR3: CASRSGQGNYGYTF; DNA: TGTGCCAGTAGATCGGGACAGGGTAATTATGGCTACACCTTC
size: -; V: TRBV7-2; J: TRBJ1-2; D: -; CDR3: CASSLVVDSGYTF; DNA: TGTGCCAGCAGCTTAGTTGTGGATAGTGGCTACACCTTC
size: once; V: TRBV7-2; J: TRBJ1-3; D: -; CDR3: CASSPGHTSGNTIYF; DNA: TGTGCCAGCAGTCCGGGACATACCTCTGGAAACACCATATATTTT
size: -; V: TRBV15; J: TRBJ2-1; D: -; CDR3: CATSGRAIGNEQFF; DNA: TGTGCCACCAGCGGACGGGCTATCGGCAATGAGCAGTTCTTC
size: -; V: TRBV10-3; J: TRBJ2-3; D: TRBD1; CDR3: CAISDRDRAPSADTQYF; DNA: TGTGCCATCAGTGACCGGGACAGGGCTCCATCCGCAGATACGCAGTATTTT
size: -; V: TRBV18; J: TRBJ2-1; D: -; CDR3: CASSPTGHSYNEQFF; DNA: TGTGCCAGCTCACCGACAGGCCATTCCTACAATGAGCAGTTCTTC
size: -; V: TRBV19; J: TRBJ1-2; D: TRBD1; CDR3: CASSDRDGYTF; DNA: TGTGCCAGTTCGGACAGGGACGGCTACACCTTC
size: -; V: TRBV7-2; J: TRBJ2-2; D: -; CDR3: CASSLVDTGELFF; DNA: TGTGCCAGCAGCTTAGTAGACACCGGGGAGCTGTTTTTT
size: -; V: TRBV9; J: TRBJ2-3; D: TRBD1; CDR3: CASSVLGQGYDTQYF; DNA: TGTGCCAGCAGCGTACTCGGACAGGGTTATGATACGCAGTATTTT
size: -; V: TRBV19; J: TRBJ1-5; D: -; CDR3: CASARGASNQPQHF; DNA: TGTGCCAGCGCGCGGGGGGCAAGCAATCAGCCCCAGCATTTT
size: -; V: TRBV28; J: TRBJ2-1; D: TRBD2; CDR3: CASRAGGGNEQFF; DNA: TGTGCCAGCAGGGCGGGAGGGGGAAATGAGCAGTTCTTC
size: -; V: TRBV5-8; J: TRBJ1-5; D: -; CDR3: CASRAGPPIQPQHF; DNA: TGTGCCAGCAGGGCGGGACCTCCTATCCAGCCCCAGCATTTT
size: once; V: TRBV30; J: TRBJ1-2; D: TRBD1; CDR3: CAWSADRDVEGYTF; DNA: TGTGCCTGGAGTGCGGACAGGGACGTGGAGGGCTACACCTTC
size: -; V: TRBV4-1; J: TRBJ2-2; D: TRBD1; CDR3: CASSQAGTVNTGELFF; DNA: TGCGCCAGCAGCCAAGCCGGGACAGTTAACACCGGGGAGCTGTTTTTT
size: -; V: TRBV11-3; J: TRBJ2-5; D: -; CDR3: CASSFATQGGLETQYF; DNA: TGTGCCAGCAGCTTTGCTACCCAGGGGGGGTTGGAGACCCAGTACTTC
size: -; V: TRBV27; J: TRBJ1-6; D: -; CDR3: CASTTGTTSSYNSPLHF; DNA: TGTGCCAGCACTACAGGGACTACGAGCTCCTATAATTCACCCCTCCACTTT
size: -; V: TRBV5-1; J: TRBJ2-3; D: TRBD2; CDR3: CASSLELAGAADTQYF; DNA: TGCGCCAGCAGCTTGGAATTAGCGGGAGCGGCAGATACGCAGTATTTT
size: -; V: TRBV7-8; J: TRBJ2-1; D: -; CDR3: CASSQNRDFWNEQFF; DNA: TGTGCCAGCAGCCAGAACAGGGACTTCTGGAATGAGCAGTTCTTC
size: -; V: TRBV10-2; J: TRBJ2-1; D: TRBD2; CDR3: CASRGTSGRAYNEQFF; DNA: TGCGCCAGCAGGGGGACTAGCGGGAGGGCCTACAATGAGCAGTTCTTC
size: -; V: TRBV7-9; J: TRBJ1-4; D: TRBD1; CDR3: CASSAPGGTGWEKLFF; DNA: TGTGCCAGCAGCGCACCCGGCGGGACAGGGTGGGAAAAACTGTTTTTT
size: -; V: TRBV5-4; J: TRBJ2-7; D: -; CDR3: CASSIGSKYEQYF; DNA: TGTGCCAGCAGCATAGGGTCCAAATACGAGCAGTACTTC
size: -; V: TRBV7-2; J: TRBJ1-5; D: -; CDR3: CASSFSENQPQHF; DNA: TGTGCCAGCAGCTTTAGCGAGAATCAGCCCCAGCATTTT
size: -; V: TRBV7-2; J: TRBJ2-3; D: -; CDR3: CASSFRLRGYLTDTQYF; DNA: TGTGCCAGCAGCTTCAGGCTCAGGGGCTACCTCACAGATACGCAGTATTTT